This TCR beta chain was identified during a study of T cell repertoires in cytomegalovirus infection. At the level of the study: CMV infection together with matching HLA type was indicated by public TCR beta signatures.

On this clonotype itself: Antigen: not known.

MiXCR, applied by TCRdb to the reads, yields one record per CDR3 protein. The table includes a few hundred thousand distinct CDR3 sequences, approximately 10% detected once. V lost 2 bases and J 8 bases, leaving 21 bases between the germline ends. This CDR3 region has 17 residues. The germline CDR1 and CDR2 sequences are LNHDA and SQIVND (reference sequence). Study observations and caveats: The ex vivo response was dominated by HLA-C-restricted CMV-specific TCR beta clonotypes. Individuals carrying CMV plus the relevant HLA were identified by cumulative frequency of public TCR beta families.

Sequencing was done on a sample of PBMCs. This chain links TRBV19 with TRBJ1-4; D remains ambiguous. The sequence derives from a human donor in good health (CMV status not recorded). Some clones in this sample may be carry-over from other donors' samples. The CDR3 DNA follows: TGTGCCAGTAGTATAAATGGGAAGTTAGGGTTTAAGGAAAAACTGTTTTTT. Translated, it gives CASSINGKLGFKEKLFF.